This is a list of T cell receptor beta chains from one sample in a study of cytomegalovirus exposure and HLA in healthy donors. The assay was immunoSEQ multiplex PCR, and TCRdb's table has in-frame clones only and misses some. The repertoire holds about 190,000 clones, with approximately 12% as singletons. Material: PBMCs. Source of these receptors: a man in his fifties in good health and CMV-seropositive. Each CDR3 is given with its conserved first and last residue. Not every row has a clone size; where given, it reads once, few, many or a size class.

v_gene: TRBV4-3
j_gene: TRBJ1-1
abundance: -
CDR3aa: CASSRELDTEAFF

v_gene: TRBV5-8
j_gene: TRBJ2-5
abundance: -
CDR3aa: CASSASGNLGTQYF

v_gene: TRBV28
j_gene: TRBJ2-3
abundance: -
CDR3aa: CASSWPGQAAVVDTQYF

v_gene: TRBV25-1
j_gene: TRBJ1-1
abundance: -
CDR3aa: CASSWGGTEAFF

v_gene: TRBV4-3
j_gene: TRBJ2-2
abundance: few
CDR3aa: CASSPPRASGSGELFF

v_gene: TRBV7-3
j_gene: TRBJ2-3
abundance: -
CDR3aa: CASSLEGGKDTQYF

v_gene: TRBV28
j_gene: TRBJ1-2
abundance: -
CDR3aa: CASRPAGGPQGYGYTF

v_gene: TRBV6-5
j_gene: TRBJ1-1
abundance: -
CDR3aa: CASEDRGLNTEAFF

v_gene: TRBV6-5
j_gene: TRBJ1-3
abundance: few
CDR3aa: CASSSPGGNTIYF

v_gene: TRBV7-2
j_gene: TRBJ2-2
abundance: few
CDR3aa: CASSLTGEYGELFF

v_gene: TRBV14
j_gene: TRBJ1-3
abundance: few
CDR3aa: CASSHGPVRNTIYF

v_gene: TRBV15
j_gene: TRBJ2-5
abundance: few
CDR3aa: CATSRGPASGGQETQYF

v_gene: TRBV7-9
j_gene: TRBJ2-3
abundance: -
CDR3aa: CASSSDRSTDTQYF

v_gene: TRBV18
j_gene: TRBJ1-2
abundance: few
CDR3aa: CASSLRTGDFYGYTF

v_gene: TRBV6-5
j_gene: TRBJ1-4
abundance: few
CDR3aa: CASRRRDEKLFF

v_gene: TRBV5-6
j_gene: TRBJ2-1
abundance: few
CDR3aa: CASSYRQLGYNEQFF

v_gene: TRBV2
j_gene: TRBJ1-6
abundance: few
CDR3aa: CASRVTGNGSPLHF

v_gene: TRBV19
j_gene: TRBJ1-5
abundance: -
CDR3aa: CASTVPNQPQHF

v_gene: TRBV29-1
j_gene: TRBJ2-3
abundance: -
CDR3aa: CSVEPGTDTQYF

v_gene: TRBV14
j_gene: TRBJ1-1
abundance: few
CDR3aa: CASSSGSGGVTEAFF

v_gene: TRBV7-9
j_gene: TRBJ1-2
abundance: few
CDR3aa: CASSASSGTANYGYTF

v_gene: TRBV6-5
j_gene: TRBJ2-5
abundance: few
CDR3aa: CASSQGARETQYF

v_gene: TRBV5-6
j_gene: TRBJ2-5
abundance: few
CDR3aa: CASSPDGGWETQYF

v_gene: TRBV6-6
j_gene: TRBJ2-3
abundance: few
CDR3aa: CASSRQSHTDTQYF

v_gene: TRBV9
j_gene: TRBJ2-3
abundance: -
CDR3aa: CASSVYPQGTDTQYF

v_gene: TRBV14
j_gene: TRBJ1-5
abundance: -
CDR3aa: CASSQLAGQPQHF

v_gene: TRBV6-6
j_gene: TRBJ2-1
abundance: -
CDR3aa: CAARLAGGPGQFF

v_gene: TRBV11-2
j_gene: TRBJ2-5
abundance: -
CDR3aa: CASSFGPLETQYF

v_gene: TRBV7-9
j_gene: TRBJ2-5
abundance: -
CDR3aa: CASSLVAGVLETQYF

v_gene: TRBV5-1
j_gene: TRBJ2-3
abundance: few
CDR3aa: CASSFGRGPSTDTQYF

v_gene: TRBV7-8
j_gene: TRBJ1-2
abundance: few
CDR3aa: CASSFRGTANYGYTF

v_gene: TRBV10-2
j_gene: TRBJ2-5
abundance: -
CDR3aa: CASSAGGTQYF

v_gene: TRBV5-4
j_gene: TRBJ1-2
abundance: -
CDR3aa: CASSFGRDGYTF

v_gene: TRBV29-1
j_gene: TRBJ2-1
abundance: -
CDR3aa: CSVDRGNEQFF

v_gene: TRBV7-6
j_gene: TRBJ2-5
abundance: few
CDR3aa: CASSRPGGETQYF